This T cell receptor beta chain originates from a study of blood T cell repertoires in COVID-19. This clone was detected only a few times. Sequenced by immunoSEQ multiplex PCR; TCRdb stores in-frame clones only, minus some. The sample yields about 170,000 clones, over 70% seen once. V dropped 2 bases and J dropped 6; count of bases not matched to a gene: 9. Germline V CDR1 and CDR2: SNHLY, FYNNEI. The CDR3 has 15 residues. This sequence originates from a woman aged 70-85 years who had recovered from COVID-19. The sample was peripheral blood. The chain links TRBV2 to TRBJ2-7, with 8 bases fitting TRBD2. CDR3 sequence (DNA): TGTGCCAGCAGTGAACCTCTCGGGGGGGGCGTCGAGCAGTACTTC. It is translated as CASSEPLGGGVEQYF.